Listed here are 10 T cell receptor beta chains from one sample, sequenced in a study of blood T cell repertoires in COVID-19. Clones were sequenced by immunoSEQ multiplex PCR, and TCRdb holds only the in-frame ones, with some missing. Of some 65,000 clones listed, more than 65% are singletons. The specimen sequenced was peripheral blood. Source of these receptors: an older woman with acute or convalescent COVID-19.

The genes are TRBV29-1 and TRBJ2-1, with TRBD2 matching over 7 bases. The CDR3 length is 12 residues. The germline V gene encodes CDR1 SQVTM and CDR2 ANQGSEA. J gave up 10 bases and V 6 bases, and 9 bases lay outside the gene matches. The CDR3 spells CSVGDYGGEQFF. The CDR3 bases are TGCAGCGTAGGGGACTACGGTGGAGAGCAGTTCTTC.

This clone was detected a few times. The CDR3 sequence: CASSLVGETYNEQFF. The CDR3, as DNA: TGCGCCAGCAGCTTGGTCGGGGAGACCTACAATGAGCAGTTCTTC. The V gene is TRBV5-1, the J gene TRBJ2-1; TRBD2 is a possible D gene (5 bases). Germline V gene lookup returns CDR1 SGHRS and CDR2 YFSETQ. V was shortened by 0 bases and J by 2 bases, with 9 bases between the two germline ends. This CDR3 region has 15 residues.

The chain has TRBV15 and TRBJ2-5, with 11 bases that match TRBD2. Trimming removed 5 bases from V and 9 bases from J; junction bases left unmatched: 8. The CDR3 totals 14 residues. Germline V CDR1 and CDR2: LNHNV, YYDKDF (reference sequence). The CDR3 sequence: CATSPGISGGAQYF. Written as DNA, the CDR3 is TGTGCCACCAGCCCGGGCATTAGCGGGGGGGCCCAGTACTTC.

The V gene is TRBV6-5, the J gene TRBJ2-6; weak D call: TRBD1 (6 bases). The germline CDR1 and CDR2 sequences are MNHEY and SVGAGI. The V end was cut by 6 bases, the J end by 0 bases, with 6 bases between. The CDR3 contains 14 residues. Here the CDR3 DNA reads TGTGCCAGCAGAGGGGGCTCTGGGGCCAACGTCCTGACTTTC. It specifies CASRGGSGANVLTF.

The chain is built from TRBV12-3 or TRBV12-4 and TRBJ1-2; the match to TRBD1 covers 8 bases. This CDR3 has 12 residues. Trimming at V came to 3 bases and at J to 6 bases, leaving 0 bases not matched to a gene. DNA of the CDR3: TGTGCCAGCAGTTTGACAGGGGATGGCTACACCTTC. This gives the protein CASSLTGDGYTF.

This clone has a handful of counts. The chain couples TRBV9 to TRBJ1-1; a possible D gene is TRBD1 (6 bases). V gave up 3 bases and J gave up 5 bases, with 14 bases separating them. The CDR3 length is 14 residues. Germline CDR1 SGDLS, CDR2 YYNGEE. For the CDR3, the DNA is TGTGCCAGCAGCGAACGGACAGAGTGGACTGAAGCTTTCTTT. It is translated as CASSERTEWTEAFF.

CDR3 nucleotide sequence: TGTGCCAGCAGCCAAGATGACCCCGCACAGGGGGCAGTCTACGAGCAGTACTTC. It is translated as CASSQDDPAQGAVYEQYF. The chain uses TRBV3-1 (or the pseudogene TRBV3-2) and TRBJ2-7, with TRBD1 matching over 9 bases. This CDR3 spans 18 amino acids. Per the germline V gene, CDR1 is LGHDT and CDR2 is YNNKEL (reference sequence). Germline trimming cut 0 bases from V and 3 bases from J; bases unmatched to any gene: 12.

The chain recombines TRBV24-1 with TRBJ1-1; D call uncertain. V lost 3 bases, J lost 6 bases, and 7 bases lay in between. The CDR3 consists of 12 residues. The V gene's germline CDR1 is KGHDR and CDR2 SFDVKD. This CDR3 is CATSDGRAEAFF. In nucleotides, the CDR3 is TGTGCCACCAGTGATGGGAGGGCTGAAGCTTTCTTT.

The rearrangement links TRBV5-4 to TRBJ2-5; D is undetermined. The CDR3 spans 13 residues. The V gene's germline CDR1 is SGHNT and CDR2 YYREEE (reference sequence). Trimming pared 1 base from V and 4 bases from J, leaving 8 bases between. The CDR3 sequence is CASSLNSRETQYF. The CDR3 DNA follows: TGTGCCAGCAGCTTGAACAGCAGAGAGACCCAGTACTTC.

This sequence joins TRBV28 and TRBJ1-1, with D hard to call. The germline CDR1 and CDR2 sequences are MDHEN and SYDVKM. The CDR3 extends over 12 amino acids. The germline V and J ends were trimmed by 1 base and 8 bases, with 8 bases remaining between them. CDR3 DNA: TGTGCCAGCAGTTTATCGACGGGAGAAGCTTTCTTT. It encodes CASSLSTGEAFF.